A single sample gave rise to the 2 T cell receptor beta chains below, sequenced in a study of Tregs in tolerant kidney transplant recipients. Sequencing used immunoSEQ multiplex PCR; TCRdb keeps in-frame clones, though not all of them. The sample holds tens of thousands of clones, 93% seen once. Sequences were derived from CD4+ T cells from blood, sampled before the transplant. The source of these receptors is a human donor who received a combined kidney and bone marrow transplant.

This chain links TRBV6-6 with TRBJ2-1; TRBD1 matches 9 bases. Looked up from germline, CDR1 is MNHNY and CDR2 is SVGAGI (reference sequence). The V and J ends lost 6 bases and 4 bases, in that order; junction bases with no gene match: 4. The CDR3 covers 14 residues. CDR3 sequence: CASSDRGAYNEQFF. CDR3 DNA sequence: TGTGCCAGCAGCGACAGGGGGGCTTACAATGAGCAGTTCTTC.

The V and J genes are TRBV5-1 and TRBJ2-4, with 9 bases aligning to TRBD2. J lost 8 bases, V lost 1 base, and 10 bases had no gene match. Looked up from germline, CDR1 is SGHRS and CDR2 is YFSETQ. The CDR3 loop spans 16 amino acids. The CDR3 loop reads CASSLRGTSIGDIQYF. The CDR3 nucleotides are TGCGCCAGCAGCTTGCGAGGGACTAGCATTGGAGACATTCAGTACTTC.